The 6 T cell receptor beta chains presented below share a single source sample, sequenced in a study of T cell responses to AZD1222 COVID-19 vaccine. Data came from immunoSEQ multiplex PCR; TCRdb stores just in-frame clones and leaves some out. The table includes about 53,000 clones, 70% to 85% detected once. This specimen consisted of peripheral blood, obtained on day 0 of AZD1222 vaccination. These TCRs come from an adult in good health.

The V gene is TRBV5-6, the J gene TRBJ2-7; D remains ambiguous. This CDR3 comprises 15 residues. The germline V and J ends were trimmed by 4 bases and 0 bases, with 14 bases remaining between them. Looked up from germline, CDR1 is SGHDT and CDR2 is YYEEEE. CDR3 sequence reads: CASSPAGHSSYEQYF. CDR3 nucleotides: TGTGCCAGCAGCCCCGCTGGGCACAGCTCCTACGAGCAGTACTTC.

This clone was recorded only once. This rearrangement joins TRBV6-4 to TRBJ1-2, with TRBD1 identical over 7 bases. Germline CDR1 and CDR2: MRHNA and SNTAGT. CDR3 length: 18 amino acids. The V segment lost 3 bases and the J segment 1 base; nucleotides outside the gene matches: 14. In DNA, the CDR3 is TGTGCCAGCAGTGATTCTGGGACAGCCGGTGGTAGTAACTATGGCTACACCTTC. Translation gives CASSDSGTAGGSNYGYTF.

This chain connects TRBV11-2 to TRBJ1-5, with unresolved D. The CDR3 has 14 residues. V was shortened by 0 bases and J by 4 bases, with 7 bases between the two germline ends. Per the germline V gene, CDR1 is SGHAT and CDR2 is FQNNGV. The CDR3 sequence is CASSLDLENQPQHF. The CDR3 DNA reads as TGTGCCAGCAGCTTAGATCTCGAGAATCAGCCCCAGCATTTT.

The CDR3 DNA reads TGCAGCGTTCGCCGGGACAGCCGCCCGGGGCCCCAGTACTTC. Amino acid sequence: CSVRRDSRPGPQYF. The chain combines TRBV29-1 with TRBJ2-5; TRBD1 agrees at 7 bases. CDR3 length: 14 amino acids. Germline V CDR1 and CDR2: SQVTM, ANQGSEA. V dropped 5 bases and J dropped 9; count of bases not matched to a gene: 15. Combining the CDR3 with reference TRBV29-1 and TRBJ2-5 gives the whole variable domain SAVISQKPSRDICQRGTSLTIQCQVDSQVTMMFWYRQQPGQSLTLIATANQGSEATYESGFVIDKFPISRPNLTFSTLTVSNMSPEDSSIYLCSVRRDSRPGPQYFGPGTRLLVL.

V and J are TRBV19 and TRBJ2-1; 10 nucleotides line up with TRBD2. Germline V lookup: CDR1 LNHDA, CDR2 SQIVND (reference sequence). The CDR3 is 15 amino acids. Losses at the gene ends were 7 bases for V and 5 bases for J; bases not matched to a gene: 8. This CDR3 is CASTRGTSENNEQFF. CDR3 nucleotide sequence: TGTGCCAGTACCAGGGGGACTAGCGAGAACAATGAGCAGTTCTTC.

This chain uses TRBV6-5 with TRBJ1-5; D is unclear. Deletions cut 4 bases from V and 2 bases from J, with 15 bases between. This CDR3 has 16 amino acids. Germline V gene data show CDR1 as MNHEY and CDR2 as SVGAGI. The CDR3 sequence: CASSSFEAVGNQPQHF. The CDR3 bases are TGTGCCAGCAGTTCATTTGAGGCCGTTGGCAATCAGCCCCAGCATTTT.